This section outlines one T cell receptor (beta chain) sequence together with its context. Source study methods: Reference gene primer amplification in the assay estimated nucleated cell counts. TCRdb keeps only in-frame clones here, not all; method: immunoSEQ multiplex PCR. V and J calls and clone size are copied from that table; D and trimming were computed from the DNA. The sample has roughly 9,900 clones; around three quarters are singletons. The data derive from a study of blood T cell repertoires in COVID-19. CDR3 size: 16 residues. The V gene end was trimmed by 5 bases and the J gene end by 2 bases; junction bases not matched to a gene: 6. The germline V gene has CDR1 MNHEY and CDR2 SMNVEV (reference sequence).

The TCR sequence derives from a human donor in a cohort sampled during active COVID-19. Sequencing was done on a sample of peripheral blood. This chain joins TRBV27 and TRBJ2-1, with 10 bases matching TRBD2. DNA of the CDR3: TGTGCCAGCAGTGTCTTAGCGGGGGGAACCTACAATGAGCAGTTCTTC. Residues: CASSVLAGGTYNEQFF.